A selection of T cell receptor beta chains follows, all from one sample in a study of CD8+ T cells in alopecia areata. Some clones are missing from TCRdb's copy, which holds only in-frame ones; the method was immunoSEQ multiplex PCR. This table holds 150,000 to 200,000 clones, roughly three fifths found once. Sequencing used CD4+ T cells sorted from blood, obtained around week 50, from a patient treated with tofacitinib. Receptor source: a human donor with alopecia areata. Both conserved end residues are part of each CDR3. The order of the fields is J gene, V gene, D gene, clone size, CDR3 protein, CDR3 DNA. A D gene is named only where the DNA matches it firmly. For some rows the clone size is stated as once, few or many, or as a class when expanded; others skip it.

TRBJ1-1 | TRBV9 | NA | NA | CASSVAVEAGRNTEAFF | TGTGCCAGCAGCGTAGCTGTAGAGGCAGGGCGGAACACTGAAGCTTTCTTT
TRBJ1-1 | TRBV9 | NA | NA | CASSSHFGAEAFF | TGTGCCAGCAGCTCCCATTTCGGGGCTGAAGCTTTCTTT
TRBJ1-2 | TRBV4-3 | NA | few | CASSQAYSGANYGYTF | TGCGCCAGCAGCCAGGCATACAGTGGAGCTAACTATGGCTACACCTTC
TRBJ2-5 | TRBV29-1 | NA | NA | CSIDGNQETQYF | TGCAGCATTGACGGCAACCAAGAGACCCAGTACTTC
TRBJ2-7 | TRBV7-2 | TRBD2 | few | CASTPGLAVTYEQYF | TGTGCCAGCACCCCCGGGCTAGCGGTTACCTACGAGCAGTACTTC
TRBJ2-3 | TRBV20-1 | NA | NA | CSARPPDTQYF | TGCAGTGCTAGACCCCCAGATACGCAGTATTTT
TRBJ1-6 | TRBV7-2 | NA | NA | CASTPRPVMNSPLHF | TGTGCCAGCACCCCTAGACCTGTCATGAACTCACCCCTCCACTTT
TRBJ2-7 | TRBV7-8 | NA | NA | CASSFRDTTYEQYF | TGTGCCAGCAGCTTCCGGGACACAACCTACGAGCAGTACTTC
TRBJ1-1 | TRBV5-6 | NA | few | CASSWEGAGGYTEAFF | TGTGCCAGCAGCTGGGAAGGGGCCGGTGGATACACTGAAGCTTTCTTT
TRBJ1-2 | TRBV29-1 | NA | few | CSVEDRSYTF | TGCAGCGTTGAAGATCGCAGCTACACCTTC
TRBJ2-7 | TRBV5-6 | NA | NA | CASSFRLTASSYEQYF | TGTGCCAGCAGCTTCCGATTGACAGCCAGCTCCTACGAGCAGTACTTC
TRBJ2-1 | TRBV6-5 | NA | few | CASSRQGPQHEQFF | TGTGCCAGCAGCCGGCAGGGCCCCCAACATGAGCAGTTCTTC
TRBJ2-5 | TRBV30 | NA | NA | CAWRLAGHVETQYF | TGTGCCTGGAGGCTCGCGGGGCACGTGGAGACCCAGTACTTC
TRBJ2-7 | TRBV6-5 | NA | NA | CASRGTFQTYEQYF | TGTGCCAGCAGGGGGACATTCCAAACATACGAGCAGTACTTC
TRBJ1-2 | TRBV27 | NA | NA | CASSSDRINYGYTF | TGTGCCAGCAGCTCTGACAGAATCAACTATGGCTACACCTTC
TRBJ2-7 | TRBV29-1 | NA | NA | CSVEFLGDRVSREQYF | TGCAGCGTTGAGTTTCTGGGGGACCGGGTCTCTAGGGAGCAGTACTTC
TRBJ2-2 | TRBV7-3 | NA | NA | CASSPQGPNTGELFF | TGTGCCAGCAGCCCACAGGGTCCGAACACCGGGGAGCTGTTTTTT
TRBJ2-3 | TRBV29-1 | NA | NA | CSVHLSTDTQYF | TGCAGCGTTCACCTGAGCACAGATACGCAGTATTTT
TRBJ1-1 | TRBV30 | NA | NA | CAWSGGIQHAEAFF | TGTGCCTGGAGTGGCGGGATCCAACACGCTGAAGCTTTCTTT
TRBJ2-6 | TRBV5-1 | NA | NA | CASSSRQSSGANVLTF | TGCGCCAGCAGCTCCAGGCAAAGCTCTGGGGCCAACGTCCTGACTTTC
TRBJ2-1 | TRBV29-1 | NA | NA | CSAVGRLSYNEQFF | TGCAGCGCCGTCGGACGGCTCTCCTACAATGAGCAGTTCTTC
TRBJ1-2 | TRBV29-1 | NA | few | CSFWDPRGYTF | TGCAGCTTTTGGGACCCGCGGGGCTACACCTTC
TRBJ2-7 | TRBV5-1 | NA | NA | CASSLGRAYEQYF | TGCGCCAGCAGCTTGGGTAGGGCCTACGAGCAGTACTTC
TRBJ1-2 | TRBV27 | NA | NA | CASSLRPDRSNGYTF | TGTGCCAGCAGTTTACGTCCCGACAGGTCTAACGGCTACACCTTC
TRBJ1-1 | TRBV30 | NA | NA | CAWRRETEAFF | TGTGCCTGGAGGAGGGAAACTGAAGCTTTCTTT
TRBJ2-7 | TRBV5-1 | NA | once | CASSWESGYEQYF | TGCGCCAGCAGTTGGGAATCGGGCTACGAGCAGTACTTC